These T cell receptor beta chains were read from a single sample in a study of CD8 T cells in Susac syndrome. TCRdb independently ran MiXCR on the immunoSEQ multiplex PCR reads; one entry per CDR3 protein. The table shows around 130,000 distinct CDR3 sequences, with approximately 96% occurring only once. Material: CD4+ T cells from PBMCs. The origin of the receptors is a human donor with Susac syndrome. CDR3s include the opening cysteine and the closing phenylalanine or tryptophan. The D gene is left open where the match is weak.

cdr3_length j_call v_call d_call cdr3_nt cdr3_aa
15 TRBJ2-3 TRBV30 TRBD1 TGTGCCTGTGGAGCCGGGACAGGGAGCGCAGATACGCAGTATTTT CACGAGTGSADTQYF
15 TRBJ2-1 TRBV9 TRBD2 TGTGCCAGCAGCGTCCTAGCGGGAGTTCCAAATGAGCAGTTCTTC CASSVLAGVPNEQFF
13 TRBJ1-2 TRBV27 . TGTGCCAGCAGTTTAATGGGCAACTATGGCTACACCTTC CASSLMGNYGYTF
13 TRBJ2-3 TRBV10-3 . TGTGCCTTCGGGGGATCGGGAGCAGATACGCAGTATTTT CAFGGSGADTQYF
13 TRBJ2-7 TRBV12-3/TRBV12-4 . TGTGCCAGCAGCCCCTGGCAGTTCAACGAGCAGTACTTC CASSPWQFNEQYF
13 TRBJ2-7 TRBV4-1 . TGCGCCAGCAGCCAATCCCCCGCGGACGAGCAGTACTTC CASSQSPADEQYF
13 TRBJ1-2 TRBV29-1 TRBD1 TGCAGCGTTCGGACAGGGGGCAACTATGGCTACACCTTC CSVRTGGNYGYTF
15 TRBJ1-5 TRBV20-1 . TGCAGTGCTAGACGGGGCGGGACCGCCAATCAGCCCCAGCATTTT CSARRGGTANQPQHF
13 TRBJ1-1 TRBV30 . TGTGCCTGGGTGCGTCAGGCGAACACTGAAGCTTTCTTT CAWVRQANTEAFF
12 TRBJ2-1 TRBV30 TRBD2 TGTGCCGGCTCTAAGCCCGGGGGGGAGCAGTTCTTC CAGSKPGGEQFF
13 TRBJ2-1 TRBV20-1 . TGCAGTGCTAGAGGGGATTTGGCCCGCGAGCAGTTCTTC CSARGDLAREQFF
12 TRBJ2-7 TRBV29-1 . TGCAGCGCCAGGGATGGAAGCTACGAGCAGTACTTC CSARDGSYEQYF
12 TRBJ1-1 TRBV6-1 . TGTGCCAGCAGTGAAGGAGGGACTGAAGCTTTCTTT CASSEGGTEAFF
13 TRBJ1-1 TRBV2 . TGTGCCAGCAGTATGGACAGCAACACTGAAGCTTTCTTT CASSMDSNTEAFF